Presented here are 32 T cell receptor beta chains from one specimen sequenced in a study of T cells in localized non-small cell lung cancer. TCRdb keeps only in-frame clones here, not all; method: immunoSEQ multiplex PCR. Among about 74,000 clones listed, approximately 84% were seen once. This material consisted of peripheral blood, taken before any cancer treatment. Receptors originate from a female donor aged 60 or older with stage I lung adenocarcinoma.

This rearrangement joins TRBV4-1 to TRBJ2-7; 8 bases are a match to TRBD1. The CDR3 extends over 18 amino acids. The ends lost 0 bases at V and 3 bases at J; junction bases unmatched: 13. From germline, CDR1 is MGHRA and CDR2 YSYEKL. CDR3 nucleotide sequence: TGCGCCAGCAGCCAAGAAATTTATAGGACAGGGCTTTTCTACGAGCAGTACTTC. Translated, it gives CASSQEIYRTGLFYEQYF.

The chain is built from TRBV7-9 and TRBJ2-3; D gene unclear. This CDR3 comprises 15 residues. V was clipped by 8 bases and J by 3 bases, with 18 bases between them. Germline lookup yields CDR1 SEHNR and CDR2 FQNEAQ (reference sequence). The CDR3 DNA follows: TGTGCCAGCTCCCCGATGGGTTCTAAGACAGATACGCAGTATTTT. Encoded protein: CASSPMGSKTDTQYF.

V usage is TRBV7-7 and J usage is TRBJ1-1; D unclear. Germline V gene sequence: CDR1 SSHAT, CDR2 FNYEAQ (reference sequence). The CDR3 contains 13 residues. Trimming left V 0 bases short and J 1 base short, with 3 bases between. CDR3 sequence: CASSLARNTEAFF. The DNA of the CDR3 is TGTGCCAGCAGCTTAGCCAGGAACACTGAAGCTTTCTTT.

This clone was detected only once. The chain links TRBV5-6 to TRBJ1-2; D remains unclear. CDR1 SGHDT and CDR2 YYEEEE come from the germline V gene. The CDR3 extends over 15 amino acids. V gave up 0 bases and J gave up 3 bases, with 12 bases separating them. The CDR3 DNA reads TGTGCCAGCAGCTTGGCCCTGGGGTCGGACTATGGCTACACCTTC. This sequence encodes CASSLALGSDYGYTF.

On this clone itself: In the same sample, other DNA sequences code for this CDR3. V is TRBV18 and J is TRBJ2-7; D may be TRBD1 (5 bases). Per germline, CDR1 KGHSH and CDR2 LQKENI. V gave up 3 bases and J gave up 4 bases, with 13 bases separating them. CDR3 length: 14 amino acids. In nucleotides, the CDR3 is TGTGCCAGCTCACCCAGGCAGGGATTATACGAGCAGTACTTC. The encoded protein is CASSPRQGLYEQYF.

The rearrangement uses TRBV5-5 and TRBJ2-1, with D perhaps matching TRBD1 (6 bases). The CDR3 spans 15 residues. Germline loops: CDR1 SGHKS, CDR2 YYEKEE (reference sequence). Trimming shortened V by 4 bases and J by 3 bases, and 14 bases separated the two germline ends. The CDR3 bases are TGTGCCAGCAGCCCAGGACAGAACCTCTACAATGAGCAGTTCTTC. Translated: CASSPGQNLYNEQFF.

This clone was detected once. The chain carries TRBV27 and TRBJ2-3; D gene ambiguous. Trimming removed 4 bases from V and 2 bases from J, with 10 bases in between. CDR3 size: 14 residues. Germline V gene data show CDR1 as MNHEY and CDR2 as SMNVEV (reference sequence). CDR3 in DNA: TGTGCCAGCAGTTCCCTTAAGACCACAGATACGCAGTATTTT. Translated: CASSSLKTTDTQYF.

This chain uses TRBV9 with TRBJ1-2, with D uncertain. Per the germline V gene, CDR1 is SGDLS and CDR2 is YYNGEE. V was clipped by 0 bases and J by 8 bases, with 17 bases between them. The CDR3 loop spans 15 amino acids. CDR3 bases: TGTGCCAGCAGCGTAGATTCCCCGGTGGACGGCGGCTACACCTTC. This codes for CASSVDSPVDGGYTF. The full variable domain, its missing parts supplied by reference TRBV9 and TRBJ1-2, is DSGVTQTPKHLITATGQRVTLRCSPRSGDLSVYWYQQSLDQGLQFLIQYYNGEERAKGNILERFSAQQFPDLHSELNLSSLELGDSALYFCASSVDSPVDGGYTFGSGTRLTVV.

V is TRBV29-1 and J is TRBJ2-7; possible D gene TRBD1, 6 bases. Germline V CDR1 and CDR2: SQVTM, ANQGSEA. The CDR3 length is 14 residues. V gave up 7 bases and J gave up 0 bases, with 16 bases separating them. CDR3 in DNA: TGCAGCGCGAGTACAGGGCCTAGCTCCTACGAGCAGTACTTC. As protein: CSASTGPSSYEQYF.

The V and J genes are TRBV5-1 and TRBJ1-2; TRBD1 agrees at 7 bases. Trimming removed 4 bases from V and 8 bases from J; junction bases left unmatched: 14. The V gene's germline CDR1 is SGHRS and CDR2 YFSETQ. The CDR3 sequence is 15 residues long. CDR3: CASSPKYTGEEGYTF. CDR3 in DNA: TGCGCCAGCAGCCCCAAATATACAGGGGAAGAGGGCTACACCTTC.

Only a few counts were recorded for this clone. The chain links TRBV5-8 to TRBJ2-1, with TRBD1 identical over 8 bases. The CDR3 loop spans 14 amino acids. Germline CDR1 and CDR2: SGHTS and YDEGEE. The junction had 6 bases not matched to a gene; V was cut back by 4 bases and J by 6 bases. The CDR3 nucleotides are TGTGCCAGCAGCAAAGGGGACAGGATCAATGAGCAGTTCTTC. Translating it yields CASSKGDRINEQFF.

V usage is TRBV27 and J usage is TRBJ1-5; D possibly corresponds to TRBD1 (5 bases). Germline assignment: CDR1 MNHEY and CDR2 SMNVEV (reference sequence). Deletions cut 2 bases from V and 6 bases from J, with 8 bases between. CDR3 length: 13 residues. The CDR3 is CASSLQGSQPQHF. CDR3 DNA sequence: TGTGCCAGCAGTTTACAGGGATCTCAGCCCCAGCATTTT.

The chain links TRBV5-6 to TRBJ2-3; D is perhaps TRBD1 (5 bases). Germline loops: CDR1 SGHDT, CDR2 YYEEEE. CDR3 length equals 14 residues. V gave up 5 bases and J gave up 2 bases, with 12 bases separating them. The CDR3 sequence is CASSSAGSTDTQYF. DNA for the CDR3: TGTGCCAGCAGTTCGGCAGGGTCCACAGATACGCAGTATTTT.

This chain joins TRBV5-1 and TRBJ1-2; TRBD1 matches 8 bases. The V gene's germline CDR1 is SGHRS and CDR2 YFSETQ. The CDR3 spans 14 residues. After removal of 5 bases from V and 4 bases from J, the junction contained 7 bases not matched to a gene. This CDR3 is CASRPQGAGYGYTF. The DNA for the CDR3 is TGCGCCAGCAGACCTCAGGGGGCCGGCTATGGCTACACCTTC.

This clone turned up a few times. This chain joins TRBV5-1 and TRBJ2-7; unclear D gene. V lost 3 bases and J 2 bases, leaving 6 bases between the germline ends. CDR1 is SGHRS and CDR2 is YFSETQ in the germline V gene. The CDR3 is made up of 12 amino acids. The CDR3 is CASSSATYEQYF. In DNA form, the CDR3 reads TGCGCCAGCAGCTCCGCCACCTACGAGCAGTACTTC.

A note on this clone: Other nucleotide sequences from this sample produce the same CDR3. The chain employs TRBV18 and TRBJ1-4, with 9 bases aligning to TRBD1. V was pared by 2 bases and J by 5 bases, with 0 bases of the junction left unmatched. The CDR3 extends over 14 amino acids. Germline V lookup: CDR1 KGHSH, CDR2 LQKENI. CDR3 sequence (DNA): TGTGCCAGCTCACCAGGACAGGGGAATGAAAAACTGTTTTTT. Protein product: CASSPGQGNEKLFF.

This clone was seen just once. V gene TRBV9 combines with J gene TRBJ1-4; tentatively, D is TRBD1 (5 bases). Trimming took 3 bases from V and 6 from J, leaving 9 bases between them. The germline gives CDR1 SGDLS, CDR2 YYNGEE. The CDR3 extends over 13 amino acids. In nucleotides, the CDR3 is TGTGCCAGCAGCGGAGCGGGGGATGAAAAACTGTTTTTT. Its translation is CASSGAGDEKLFF.

The gene calls are TRBV29-1 and TRBJ2-1, with 9 bases lining up with TRBD1. Germline loops: CDR1 SQVTM, CDR2 ANQGSEA. The CDR3 totals 13 residues. The trim removed 0 bases at V and 7 bases at J, leaving 1 base unmatched. CDR3 in amino acids: CSVEEGTGNEQFF. The CDR3 nucleotides read TGCAGCGTTGAAGAGGGGACAGGGAATGAGCAGTTCTTC.

The V gene is TRBV29-1, the J gene TRBJ1-2; 8 bases fit TRBD1. This CDR3 region has 14 residues. Looked up from germline, CDR1 is SQVTM and CDR2 is ANQGSEA. J gave up 5 bases and V 0 bases, and 5 bases lay outside the gene matches. The CDR3 reads CSVEEWGQVYGYTF. The CDR3 DNA reads TGCAGCGTTGAAGAATGGGGACAGGTATATGGCTACACCTTC.

A few counts support this clone. The rearrangement uses TRBV7-7 and TRBJ2-7, with D possibly being TRBD1 or TRBD2 (7 bases each). V gave up 5 bases and J gave up 5 bases, with 13 bases separating them. Looked up from germline, CDR1 is SSHAT and CDR2 is FNYEAQ (reference sequence). CDR3 length: 13 residues. This chain's CDR3 is CASSTGEGHEQYF. CDR3 DNA sequence: TGTGCCAGCAGCACAGGGGAGGGCCACGAGCAGTACTTC.

V gene TRBV5-1 combines with J gene TRBJ2-2; D is undetermined. This CDR3 has 13 amino acids. The V and J ends lost 4 bases and 6 bases respectively, with 10 bases between them. Germline assignment: CDR1 SGHRS and CDR2 YFSETQ. The CDR3 loop is CASSVAPSGELFF. For the CDR3, the DNA is TGCGCCAGCAGCGTAGCCCCCTCCGGGGAGCTGTTTTTT.

A note on this clone: The same CDR3 is also encoded by other DNA sequences in this sample. The chain joins TRBV5-6 to TRBJ2-1, with no clear D. The germline V gene encodes CDR1 SGHDT and CDR2 YYEEEE. Deletions cut 0 bases from V and 0 bases from J, with 7 bases between. The CDR3 runs 15 residues. This chain's CDR3 is CASSLGGSSYNEQFF. The CDR3, as DNA: TGTGCCAGCAGCTTGGGTGGCAGCTCCTACAATGAGCAGTTCTTC.

This chain links TRBV2 with TRBJ2-2; 9 bases align to TRBD1. Trimming at V came to 6 bases and at J to 7 bases, leaving 9 bases not matched to a gene. The CDR3 is made up of 15 amino acids. The V gene's germline CDR1 is SNHLY and CDR2 FYNNEI. CDR3 sequence (DNA): TGTGCCAGCAGCCTGGACAGGGGCGCCGACGGGGAGCTGTTTTTT. Its translation is CASSLDRGADGELFF.

In this sample, this clone turned up once. The chain joins TRBV5-5 to TRBJ2-7; 10 bases agree with TRBD2. CDR1 is SGHKS and CDR2 is YYEKEE in the germline V gene (reference sequence). Trimming removed 0 bases from V and 7 bases from J; junction bases left unmatched: 13. The length of the CDR3 is 17 residues. The CDR3 DNA is TGTGCCAGCAGCTTGGCGATAGCGGGAGGCGGTTTGTGGGAGCAGTACTTC. It yields the protein CASSLAIAGGGLWEQYF.

The V gene is TRBV2, the J gene TRBJ2-1; 11 positions agree with TRBD2. V lost 0 bases and J lost 14; bases outside the gene matches: 9. The V gene's germline CDR1 is SNHLY and CDR2 FYNNEI. The length of the CDR3 is 15 residues. The CDR3 here is CASSEALAGGLGEFF. In nucleotides, the CDR3 is TGTGCCAGCAGTGAAGCGTTAGCGGGGGGGCTTGGGGAGTTCTTC.

V gene TRBV9 combines with J gene TRBJ1-2; 9 nucleotides align to TRBD1. This CDR3 is built from 15 residues. From germline, CDR1 is SGDLS and CDR2 YYNGEE. J was trimmed by 6 bases and V by 3 bases; bases with no gene match: 9. In DNA form, the CDR3 reads TGTGCCAGCAGCGCCTGGGACAGGGAGGACGATGGCTACACCTTC. It translates to CASSAWDREDDGYTF.

To note about this clone: The sample holds other DNA sequences that translate to the same CDR3. This chain connects TRBV2 to TRBJ2-2; 7 bases agree with TRBD1. This CDR3 comprises 15 residues. The J segment lost 4 bases and the V segment lost 6 bases, leaving 8 bases of the junction unmatched. Germline loops: CDR1 SNHLY, CDR2 FYNNEI. CDR3 in amino acids: CASRATGWGTGELFF. DNA for the CDR3: TGTGCCAGCAGAGCGACAGGGTGGGGCACCGGGGAGCTGTTTTTT. The full variable domain, rest sourced from reference TRBV2 and TRBJ2-2, is EPEVTQTPSHQVTQMGQEVILRCVPISNHLYFYWYRQILGQKVEFLVSFYNNEISEKSEIFDDQFSVERPDGSNFTLKIRSTKLEDSAMYFCASRATGWGTGELFFGEGSRLTVL.

CDR3 loop: CATRERSGGNTGELFF. The CDR3 region has the DNA TGTGCCACCCGGGAAAGGAGCGGGGGGAACACCGGGGAGCTGTTTTTT. V and J are TRBV19 and TRBJ2-2, with 8 bases identical to TRBD2. The V and J ends lost 10 bases and 1 base, in that order; junction bases with no gene match: 11. The CDR3 runs to 16 residues. CDR1 LNHDA and CDR2 SQIVND come from the germline V gene (reference sequence).

A single count supports this clone. The gene calls are TRBV6-5 and TRBJ2-5; D may be TRBD1 (7 bases). V shed 5 bases and J shed 1 base, with 14 bases lying between them. The CDR3 totals 15 residues. The germline CDR1 and CDR2 sequences are MNHEY and SVGAGI. The CDR3 DNA sequence: TGTGCCAGCAGTGGCGGGACAGTAATCCAAGAGACCCAGTACTTC. Its translation is CASSGGTVIQETQYF.

This chain joins TRBV19 and TRBJ2-1; 11 bases map to TRBD1. Germline V gives CDR1 LNHDA, CDR2 SQIVND (reference sequence). There are 16 residues in the CDR3. The V gene end was trimmed by 4 bases and the J gene end by 9 bases; junction bases not matched to a gene: 11. CDR3 region: CASSTAPGQGVGEQFF. The CDR3 DNA follows: TGTGCCAGTAGTACAGCACCGGGACAGGGGGTAGGTGAGCAGTTCTTC.

This clone has just one count. The chain combines TRBV10-3 with TRBJ2-1; 7 nucleotides agree with TRBD1. This CDR3 comprises 13 residues. Trimming took 10 bases from V and 0 from J; bases not matched to a gene: 3. Germline V lookup: CDR1 ENHRY, CDR2 SYGVKD. The CDR3 DNA reads TGTGCCACCCGGACAGGCTCCTACAATGAGCAGTTCTTC. Its translation is CATRTGSYNEQFF.

The V and J genes are TRBV9 and TRBJ2-7, with D perhaps given as TRBD1 or TRBD2 (5 bases each). V was cut by 3 bases and J by 2 bases, with 18 bases left in between. The CDR3 loop spans 16 amino acids. Germline V gene sequence: CDR1 SGDLS, CDR2 YYNGEE. This CDR3 reads CASSAYFGTDTYEQYF. DNA of the CDR3: TGTGCCAGCAGCGCGTACTTCGGGACGGATACCTACGAGCAGTACTTC.